This paragraph reports one T cell receptor beta chain. Its matching antigen is unknown. The authors incorporated unique molecular identifiers into the TCR beta cDNA libraries. Once about 0.85 to 10 million T cells were used, roughly 0.5 million cDNA molecules resulted. TCRdb reanalysed the PCR reads using MiXCR and keeps one entry per CDR3 protein. The sample lists approximately 570,000 distinct CDR3 sequences; 44% were seen once. CDR1 and CDR2 (germline): MNHNS, SASEGT. V was trimmed by 2 bases and J by 2 bases, leaving 7 bases between them. This CDR3 comprises 13 residues. This specimen belongs to a study of post-analysis software for immune sequencing data. Study results and caveats: Comparison of patients with controls showed five TRBV segments more frequent in patients, TRBV5-6, TRBV5-1 and TRBV20-1 among them. Comparison with controls showed significantly lower normalized Chao1 diversity in multiple sclerosis patients. Batch-matched samples strongly co-clustered by F measure.

Sequencing used blood. The gene calls are TRBV6-1 and TRBJ2-7; D is undetermined. This sequence originates from a girl between 5 and 17 years old with multiple sclerosis. The CDR3 loop reads CASSEQDAYEQYF. The CDR3 nucleotides are TGTGCCAGCAGTGAACAAGACGCCTACGAGCAGTACTTC.